The 27 T cell receptor beta chains below come from one sample, sequenced in a study of CD8 T cells in ankylosing spondylitis. TCRdb re-analysed the 5' RACE reads in MiXCR, keeping a single row per CDR3 protein. The sample yields 240,000 or so distinct CDR3 sequences, approximately 12% seen once. Sequenced: blood, either unsorted or a sorted T cell fraction (not recorded which). These TCRs come from a male donor with ankylosing spondylitis or in good health (not recorded which).

V gene TRBV7-9 combines with J gene TRBJ2-2; D is undetermined. The CDR3 extends over 15 amino acids. The V gene's germline CDR1 is SEHNR and CDR2 FQNEAQ (reference sequence). As DNA, the CDR3 is TGTGGCTGCATACGGCGCCCCGCGAACACCGGGGAGCTGTTTTTT. Encoded protein: CGCIRRPANTGELFF.

This chain links TRBV6-6 with TRBJ1-1; D remains ambiguous. The CDR3 covers 11 residues. With 3 bases removed from V and 10 bases from J, the gap between germline ends came to 9 bases. Germline CDR1 MNHNY, CDR2 SVGAGI (reference sequence). CDR3 in DNA: TGTGCCAGCAGTTATATCGGTAGAGCTTTCTTT. As protein: CASSYIGRAFF.

Turning to this clonotype: A much bigger clone sits one base away, suggesting this may be a read error. V usage is TRBV27 and J usage is TRBJ2-1, with D perhaps assigned TRBD1 or TRBD2 (6 bases each). The CDR3 has 15 amino acids. Trimming removed 6 bases from V and 5 bases from J, with 17 bases in between. Germline V gene data show CDR1 as MNHEY and CDR2 as SMNVEV (reference sequence). The CDR3 is CASSPAWGAHNEQFF. The CDR3 DNA is TGTGCCAGCAGCCCTGCTTGGGGGGCCCACAATGAGCAGTTCTTC.

This clonotype was detected a few times. J is TRBJ1-5 and V is TRBV23-1; D uncertain. TRBV23-1 is an open reading frame whose function is uncertain. There are 14 residues in the CDR3. V lost 0 bases to trimming and J lost 11 bases, with 14 bases between them. This CDR3 reads CASSQSWGFMTQHF. For the CDR3, the DNA is TGCGCCAGCAGTCAATCCTGGGGTTTTATGACCCAGCATTTT.

This clonotype came up many times. V gene TRBV12-3 or TRBV12-4 combines with J gene TRBJ1-1; 12 bases are a match to TRBD1. The CDR3 length is 16 residues. After removal of 3 bases from V and 1 base from J, the junction contained 3 bases not matched to a gene. CDR3 in amino acids: CASSFGTGGANTEAFF. The CDR3 DNA reads as TGTGCCAGCAGTTTTGGGACAGGGGGCGCGAACACTGAAGCTTTCTTT.

This clonotype appeared many times. The V call is TRBV29-1, the J call TRBJ2-5; TRBD1 matches at 7 bases. Germline trimming cut 6 bases from V and 0 bases from J; bases unmatched to any gene: 7. The CDR3 consists of 14 residues. Germline V gene data show CDR1 as SQVTM and CDR2 as ANQGSEA. In nucleotides, the CDR3 is TGCAGCGTAGCCGACAGGGTGGACCAAGAGACCCAGTACTTC. It translates to CSVADRVDQETQYF.

The rearrangement links TRBV7-9 to TRBJ1-1; no reliable D call. V gave up 2 bases and J gave up 0 bases, with 7 bases separating them. Germline CDR1 and CDR2: SEHNR and FQNEAQ (reference sequence). The CDR3 loop spans 14 amino acids. Here the CDR3 DNA reads TGTGCCAGCAGCTTAACCAGCGTGAACACTGAAGCTTTCTTT. It codes for CASSLTSVNTEAFF.

Ten or more counts support this clonotype. The genes are TRBV12-3 or TRBV12-4 and TRBJ1-1, with a possible D match to TRBD1 (5 bases). This CDR3 contains 14 residues. The V end lost 3 bases, the J end lost 4 bases, and 12 bases lay between the germline ends. The CDR3 bases are TGTGCCAGCAGTTTGGATTCAAGGGGCACTGAAGCTTTCTTT. Its protein is CASSLDSRGTEAFF.

This clonotype appeared many times. The rearrangement joins TRBV12-3 or TRBV12-4 to TRBJ2-1, with D perhaps matching TRBD2 (6 bases). The CDR3 length is 12 residues. V gave up 7 bases and J gave up 5 bases, with 9 bases separating them. As DNA, the CDR3 is TGTGCCAGCACGCGCGGGGACAATGAGCAGTTCTTC. Protein: CASTRGDNEQFF.

The sample holds many counts of this clonotype. This chain connects TRBV5-1 to TRBJ2-1, with 16 bases aligning to TRBD2. This CDR3 has 21 amino acids. Germline V lookup: CDR1 SGHRS, CDR2 YFSETQ. J gave up 4 bases and V 0 bases, and 13 bases lay outside the gene matches. CDR3 amino acids: CASSLASSWGLAGGQYNEQFF. The CDR3 nucleotides read TGCGCCAGCAGCTTGGCTAGCTCGTGGGGACTAGCGGGAGGGCAGTACAATGAGCAGTTCTTC.

This clonotype was found many times. The chain couples TRBV9 to TRBJ1-1; D is possibly TRBD1 (5 bases). Trimming pared 0 bases from V and 4 bases from J, leaving 10 bases between. This CDR3 has 14 amino acids. Germline V gene data show CDR1 as SGDLS and CDR2 as YYNGEE. The CDR3 here is CASSVGGASTEAFF. The CDR3 nucleotides read TGTGCCAGCAGCGTAGGCGGGGCGAGCACTGAAGCTTTCTTT.

The V call is TRBV29-1, the J call TRBJ1-2; 8 bases are a match to TRBD1. Germline CDR1 SQVTM, CDR2 ANQGSEA. This CDR3 contains 12 residues. The V segment lost 4 bases and the J segment 4 bases; nucleotides outside the gene matches: 2. DNA for the CDR3: TGCAGCGTTGGAGACAGGGGCTATGGCTACACCTTC. This sequence encodes CSVGDRGYGYTF.

This clonotype was seen many times. CDR3 nucleotides: TGCAGTGCTAGTCAGGCAGCCGACAATCAGCCCCAGCATTTT. Amino acids: CSASQAADNQPQHF. The chain recombines TRBV20-1 with TRBJ1-5, with unresolved D. The length of the CDR3 is 14 residues. Between the trimmed V and J ends, which lost 3 bases and 3 bases, there was a span of 12 bases. In germline, CDR1 is DFQATT, CDR2 SNEGSKA (reference sequence).

This sequence joins TRBV6-5 and TRBJ1-2, with 10 bases matching TRBD1. Trimming at V came to 6 bases and at J to 7 bases, leaving 8 bases not matched to a gene. The CDR3 has 14 residues. Germline V gene data show CDR1 as MNHEY and CDR2 as SVGAGI. CDR3 in amino acids: CASSYDRDRGGYTF. CDR3 coding DNA: TGTGCCAGCAGCTATGACCGGGACAGGGGTGGCTACACCTTC.

The gene calls are TRBV29-1 and TRBJ2-2; no firm D call. This CDR3 spans 13 amino acids. Germline V gene lookup returns CDR1 SQVTM and CDR2 ANQGSEA. V dropped 6 bases and J dropped 0 bases, with 8 bases sitting between them. CDR3 residues: CSVRHPNTGELFF. CDR3 nucleotides: TGCAGCGTGCGCCATCCGAACACCGGGGAGCTGTTTTTT.

The CDR3 coding sequence is TGTGCCAGCAATCGGCTAGCGAGGATGGTTACGCAGTATTTT. Residues: CASNRLARMVTQYF. The J gene is TRBJ2-3, the V gene TRBV28; D is perhaps TRBD2 (6 bases). The CDR3 has 14 amino acids. V was cut by 7 bases and J by 8 bases, with 19 bases left in between. Germline CDR1 reads MDHEN; CDR2 reads SYDVKM.

The rearrangement joins TRBV5-1 to TRBJ1-1; the D is unclear. CDR1 SGHRS and CDR2 YFSETQ come from the germline V gene. The CDR3 runs to 14 residues. The V end was cut by 0 bases, the J end by 8 bases, with 14 bases between. In nucleotides, the CDR3 is TGCGCCAGCAGCTTGGACGTGGGTTTTGGAGAAGCTTTCTTT. Encoded protein: CASSLDVGFGEAFF.

This clonotype was counted many times. This rearrangement joins TRBV18 to TRBJ1-2; D is uncertain. Between the trimmed V and J ends, which lost 0 bases and 6 bases, there was a span of 8 bases. Germline V gives CDR1 KGHSH, CDR2 LQKENI. The CDR3 consists of 13 residues. The CDR3 sequence is CASSPPEGNGYTF. The CDR3, as DNA: TGTGCCAGCTCACCACCGGAGGGAAATGGCTACACCTTC.

This clonotype was recorded many times. The chain's CDR3 is CSAGTGALRETQYF. The CDR3 nucleotides are TGCAGTGCCGGGACAGGGGCTTTGAGGGAGACCCAGTACTTC. V and J are TRBV20-1 and TRBJ2-5; 10 bases fit TRBD1. The CDR3 spans 14 residues. The ends lost 6 bases at V and 5 bases at J; junction bases unmatched: 9. In germline, CDR1 is DFQATT, CDR2 SNEGSKA (reference sequence).

This clonotype appeared a few times. V gene TRBV20-1 combines with J gene TRBJ2-5, with D possibly being TRBD2 (5 bases). Germline lookup yields CDR1 DFQATT and CDR2 SNEGSKA (reference sequence). Between the trimmed V and J ends, which lost 3 bases and 2 bases, there was a span of 7 bases. This CDR3 spans 12 amino acids. CDR3 nucleotide sequence: TGCAGTGCTAGTAAGCGGCAAGAGACCCAGTACTTC. It codes for CSASKRQETQYF.

This clonotype was seen many times. The rearrangement joins TRBV15 to TRBJ2-3; TRBD1 matches 9 bases. The CDR3 loop spans 15 amino acids. From germline, CDR1 is LNHNV and CDR2 YYDKDF (reference sequence). Germline trimming cut 3 bases from V and 0 bases from J; bases unmatched to any gene: 1. Here the CDR3 DNA reads TGTGCCACCAGCAGCGGACAGGGGAGCACAGATACGCAGTATTTT. Translation: CATSSGQGSTDTQYF.

The CDR3 region has the DNA TGCAGTGCAGGGCCTGACGGAAACACCATATATTTT. Translating it yields CSAGPDGNTIYF. The chain has TRBV20-1 and TRBJ1-3; the D is unclear. Trimming cost V 6 bases and J 4 bases, with 10 bases left between them. This CDR3 comprises 12 residues. Germline V lookup: CDR1 DFQATT, CDR2 SNEGSKA (reference sequence).

This clonotype was found a few times. This chain links TRBV27 with TRBJ1-1; D call uncertain. CDR1 and CDR2 from the germline V gene are MNHEY and SMNVEV (reference sequence). There are 13 residues in the CDR3. Trimming left V 7 bases short and J 0 bases short, with 9 bases between. The CDR3 DNA reads TGTGCCAGCAAAGACCACTTGAACACTGAAGCTTTCTTT. Protein product: CASKDHLNTEAFF.

This clonotype was seen more than once but under ten times. V usage is TRBV15 and J usage is TRBJ2-5; weak D call: TRBD1 (6 bases). This CDR3 has 16 amino acids. Germline V gene data show CDR1 as LNHNV and CDR2 as YYDKDF (reference sequence). V lost 4 bases, J lost 5 bases, and 20 bases lay in between. CDR3 bases: TGTGCCACCAGCACTTCACAGGGTAACGTGTCGGAGACCCAGTACTTC. Its translation: CATSTSQGNVSETQYF.

The chain recombines TRBV2 with TRBJ2-1; D possibly uses TRBD1 or TRBD2 (6 bases each). This CDR3 has 12 residues. Between the trimmed V and J ends, which lost 4 bases and 10 bases, there was a span of 11 bases. Germline values: CDR1 SNHLY, CDR2 FYNNEI. The CDR3 nucleotides read TGTGCCAGCAGTGCCAGAGGGGGGGAGCAGTTCTTC. This encodes CASSARGGEQFF.

V is TRBV5-6 and J is TRBJ2-1; TRBD2 might be the D (5 bases). This CDR3 spans 14 amino acids. Trimming removed 5 bases at V and 10 bases at J, with 19 bases between. From germline, CDR1 is SGHDT and CDR2 YYEEEE. The DNA for the CDR3 is TGTGCCAGCAGTTTTGGCCCGGGGTTTGGCGAGCAGTTCTTC. It translates to CASSFGPGFGEQFF.

This clonotype was observed a handful of times. The rearrangement links TRBV20-1 to TRBJ2-3, with TRBD2 matching over 8 bases. Germline V lookup: CDR1 DFQATT, CDR2 SNEGSKA (reference sequence). The V and J ends lost 0 bases and 2 bases, in that order; junction bases with no gene match: 7. The CDR3 contains 16 residues. The CDR3 nucleotides are TGCAGTGCTAGAGATACACTAGCGGCCTTCACAGATACGCAGTATTTT. Its translation is CSARDTLAAFTDTQYF.